The clone carrying this T cell receptor (beta chain) appeared many times. Its matching antigen is unknown. The sample is drawn from a study of CD8+CD57+ T cells in acquired aplastic anemia. Study at large: An average of roughly 2.9 ug of DNA was obtained from sorted CD4+ and CD8+ cells. Healthy CD8+ samples averaged about 10 million reads.

CDR3 size: 14 residues. V lost 3 bases and J 0 bases, leaving 9 bases between the germline ends. In germline, CDR1 is WNHNN, CDR2 SYGVQD (reference sequence). Profiles of TCR beta VDJ and CDR3 were generated from a genomic DNA template. Each CDR3 protein is one row after TCRdb ran MiXCR on the reads. The table records about 81,000 distinct CDR3 sequences, around 42% of them present only once. Study observations and caveats: Patients versus controls showed no significant CD8+ Simpson's diversity difference. Patients and controls were found to share 25 to 30 CD8+ CDR3 sequences.

The chain joins TRBV10-1 to TRBJ2-7; weak D call: TRBD2 (5 bases). This TCR was sampled from a human donor in good health, serving as a control. Sample: sorted CD4+, CD8+, or CD8+CD57+ T cells (not recorded which) from PBMCs. DNA of the CDR3: TGCGCCAGCAGTGAATCGGGAAGCTCCTACGAGCAGTACTTC. The encoded protein is CASSESGSSYEQYF.